Listed below are T cell receptor beta chains from one sample, sequenced in a study of monozygotic twins with inflammatory bowel disease. From the 5' RACE reads, TCRdb lists one entry per CDR3 protein and no DNA. The listing contains nearly 450,000 distinct CDR3 sequences. The specimen sequenced was blood. Source of these receptors: a human donor with ulcerative colitis or Crohn's disease, or a healthy co-twin of an affected twin (not recorded which). Each CDR3 is given with its conserved first and last residue.

J,V,CDR3
TRBJ2-7,TRBV11-2,CTSSIGLAGGYEQYF
TRBJ1-4,TRBV20-1,CSARASGALFNEKLFF
TRBJ1-1,TRBV12-3/TRBV12-4,CASSRQEGNTEAFF
TRBJ2-2,TRBV27,CASSLRSTGGGELFF
TRBJ1-1,TRBV25-1,CASTTPTEAFF
TRBJ2-1,TRBV5-1,CASSLARESYNEQFF
TRBJ2-5,TRBV18,CASSPGLQETQYF
TRBJ1-4,TRBV28,CASSLRDTDEKLFF
TRBJ2-7,TRBV27,CASSLEWTGVYEQYF
TRBJ1-3,TRBV29-1,CSAAIGNTIYF
TRBJ2-7,TRBV27,CASSLSGQGSYEQYF
TRBJ2-7,TRBV5-6,CASSPNIQRGLFTYEQYF
TRBJ2-1,TRBV7-9,CASSLVLGSRNEQFF
TRBJ2-1,TRBV10-3,CAIYDRGYNEQFF
TRBJ2-7,TRBV7-2,CASSPQQGHREQYF
TRBJ2-4,TRBV9,CASSISGRVENIQYF
TRBJ1-1,TRBV10-3,CAITRGQQNTEAFF